The 11 T cell receptor beta chains below were found in one sample sequenced in a study of T cells in Graves' hyperthyroidism and ophthalmopathy (dated by TCRdb to about 2019). The library was produced with multiplex PCR. The sequencing machine was an Illumina HiSeq 2000. The TCR beta CDR3 regions were amplified from the RNA transcripts. The first round of RT-PCR for the TCR CDR3 was performed with the HTBI primer set and the Qiagen OneStep RT-PCR kit. TCRdb ran its own pipeline on the public reads, namely fastp trimming at Q25 and MiXCR clone calling, and kept in-frame beta chains. Rows matching on CDR3 protein sequence are summarized as one entry with the most common DNA and genes. The sample table contains roughly 400,000 distinct CDR3 sequences; only one count was recorded for around an eighth of them. The leading ten clones occupy around 27% of the sample. The material sequenced was blood. These receptors were collected from a man aged 50-59 years with Graves' ophthalmopathy.

There are a few counts of this clonotype. This clone may be a read error of a much larger clone one base away. The CDR3 sequence: CASSISGNTIYF. In DNA, the CDR3 is TGTGCCAGCAGCATCTCTGGAAACACCATATATTTT. This chain uses TRBV14 with TRBJ1-3, with D uncertain. This CDR3 is built from 12 residues. V was shortened by 5 bases and J by 0 bases, with 2 bases between the two germline ends. Germline V gives CDR1 SGHDN, CDR2 FVKESK.

Ten or more counts support this clonotype. The V call is TRBV20-1, the J call TRBJ2-1; 11 bases match TRBD2. Per the germline V gene, CDR1 is DFQATT and CDR2 is SNEGSKA (reference sequence). CDR3 size: 14 residues. The J segment lost 6 bases and the V segment lost 6 bases, leaving 7 bases of the junction unmatched. CDR3 loop: CSAISGRAGNEQFF. Here the CDR3 DNA reads TGCAGTGCAATTAGCGGGAGGGCTGGCAATGAGCAGTTCTTC.

The chain uses TRBV6-1 and TRBJ1-3; perhaps TRBD1 as D (5 bases). This CDR3 is 18 amino acids long. Looked up from germline, CDR1 is MNHNS and CDR2 is SASEGT. V was shortened by 3 bases and J by 4 bases, with 22 bases between the two germline ends. CDR3 region: CASSDRGHPQMVGNTIYF. The CDR3 DNA is TGTGCCAGCAGTGATCGGGGCCACCCCCAGATGGTGGGAAACACCATATATTTT.

The gene calls are TRBV28 and TRBJ2-2; 13 bases map to TRBD2. With V trimmed by 6 bases and J by 5 bases, 9 bases remained unmatched. The CDR3 extends over 17 amino acids. Germline lookup yields CDR1 MDHEN and CDR2 SYDVKM. Written as DNA, the CDR3 is TGTGCCAGCAGCCGCATAGGACTAGCGGGAGATACCGGGGAGCTGTTTTTT. It specifies CASSRIGLAGDTGELFF.

This clonotype was seen a few times. The V gene is TRBV29-1, the J gene TRBJ2-3, with D perhaps matching TRBD1 (5 bases). The CDR3 contains 17 residues. V was trimmed by 6 bases and J by 3 bases, leaving 25 bases between them. The germline V gene encodes CDR1 SQVTM and CDR2 ANQGSEA. This CDR3 reads CSVVRLSSLKGTDTQYF. Written as DNA, the CDR3 is TGCAGCGTGGTTAGACTTTCCTCCCTAAAGGGGACAGATACGCAGTATTTT.

This clonotype was counted many times. The CDR3 DNA reads TGCGCCAGCAGCCATGCGTTCATGCGTGGGGGCGGAAATTCACCCCTCCACTTT. This encodes CASSHAFMRGGGNSPLHF. The chain links TRBV4-1 to TRBJ1-6, with a tentative D call TRBD1 (6 bases). V was trimmed by 3 bases and J by 7 bases, leaving 22 bases between them. Per germline, CDR1 MGHRA and CDR2 YSYEKL. CDR3 length: 18 amino acids.

This clonotype was seen many times. The chain recombines TRBV4-1 with TRBJ2-7; 8 bases match TRBD1. The CDR3 totals 14 residues. With V trimmed by 3 bases and J by 2 bases, 3 bases remained unmatched. Germline CDR1 reads MGHRA; CDR2 reads YSYEKL. The CDR3 loop reads CASSQRTGTYEQYF. In nucleotides, the CDR3 is TGCGCCAGCAGCCAGCGGACAGGGACCTACGAGCAGTACTTC.

V gene TRBV9 combines with J gene TRBJ2-1; 7 bases are a match to TRBD2. The V gene's germline CDR1 is SGDLS and CDR2 YYNGEE. This CDR3 spans 12 amino acids. The V and J ends lost 6 bases and 8 bases, in that order; junction bases with no gene match: 5. The CDR3 coding sequence is TGTGCCAGCACGGGGGGAGGGGATGAGCAGTTCTTC. Residues: CASTGGGDEQFF.

This clonotype was counted many times. The rearrangement uses TRBV20-1 and TRBJ2-7; 7 positions match TRBD1. This CDR3 is built from 14 residues. The junction had 12 bases not matched to a gene; V was cut back by 5 bases and J by 5 bases. Per germline, CDR1 DFQATT and CDR2 SNEGSKA (reference sequence). The DNA for the CDR3 is TGCAGTGCTCCGTCCGGGACAGAGCCCGACGAGCAGTACTTC. Its protein is CSAPSGTEPDEQYF.

This clonotype showed up many times. The chain is built from TRBV3-1 and TRBJ1-1; D is unclear. The ends were cut back, 4 bases at V and 7 bases at J, with 13 bases in the middle. Per germline, CDR1 LGHDT and CDR2 YNNKEL (reference sequence). This CDR3 is built from 13 residues. The CDR3 loop is CASSPVHPGEAFF. The CDR3 coding sequence is TGTGCCAGCAGCCCGGTTCACCCAGGTGAAGCTTTCTTT.

The DNA for the CDR3 is TGTGCCAGCAGGGCCGGGTTCGAGCAGTACTTC. It is translated as CASRAGFEQYF. The chain uses TRBV7-9 and TRBJ2-7; D not certain. Per germline, CDR1 SEHNR and CDR2 FQNEAQ (reference sequence). This CDR3 is 11 amino acids long. V shed 6 bases and J shed 6 bases, with 9 bases lying between them.